A single sample gave rise to the 16 T cell receptor beta chains below, sequenced in a study of PD-1 blockade in mismatch repair-deficient tumors (dated by TCRdb to about 2017). The library was made by the immunoSEQ multiplex PCR assay. In its TCRdb copy, this immuneACCESS table keeps in-frame sequences only and misses some clones. Where compared with another copy, unresolved V genes explain less than half of these, and the others have no known cause. A total of 120,000 or so clones appear in this sample, 88% of them only once. Clones ranked in the top ten supply approximately 10% of the sample. Material: peripheral blood, obtained approximately 71 weeks after starting pembrolizumab. The receptors come from an adult with mismatch repair-deficient cancer.

The rearrangement uses TRBV7-6 and TRBJ2-7; tentative D call: TRBD1 (6 bases). CDR3 size: 14 residues. Trimming removed 4 bases from V and 5 bases from J, with 15 bases in between. Per the germline V gene, CDR1 is SGHVS and CDR2 is FNYEAQ. CDR3 nucleotides: TGTGCCAGCAGCTCCGGACAGTATACGAACGAGCAGTACTTC. It encodes CASSSGQYTNEQYF.

This clone was recorded only once. The gene calls are TRBV12-5 and TRBJ1-1; D is undetermined. V was shortened by 2 bases and J by 0 bases, with 4 bases between the two germline ends. The CDR3 loop spans 13 amino acids. CDR1 is LGHNT and CDR2 is FRNRAP in the germline V gene. The CDR3, as DNA: TGTGCTAGTGGTTTGTCGGTGAACACTGAAGCTTTCTTT. Translating it yields CASGLSVNTEAFF.

This clone occurred a few times. The chain links TRBV18 to TRBJ2-7; D gene unclear. Germline CDR1 reads KGHSH; CDR2 reads LQKENI. This CDR3 region has 16 residues. V was shortened by 5 bases and J by 6 bases, with 23 bases between the two germline ends. CDR3 nucleotides: TGTGCCAGCTCAACGTCTAATGGAGAGTATCCGGTCGAGCAGTACTTC. Its protein is CASSTSNGEYPVEQYF.

The chain combines TRBV28 with TRBJ2-7, with TRBD1 identical over 7 bases. Germline assignment: CDR1 MDHEN and CDR2 SYDVKM. The CDR3 length is 13 residues. V lost 6 bases, J lost 2 bases, and 4 bases stayed unmatched. CDR3 DNA: TGTGCCAGCAGCAGGGACAGTCCCTACGAGCAGTACTTC. Protein sequence: CASSRDSPYEQYF. Supplemented by reference TRBV28 and TRBJ2-7, the full variable domain reads DVKVTQSSRYLVKRTGEKVFLECVQDMDHENMFWYRQDPGLGLRLIYFSYDVKMKEKGDIPEGYSVSREKKERFSLILESASTNQTSMYLCASSRDSPYEQYFGPGTRLTVT.

The rearrangement uses TRBV7-9 and TRBJ2-3, with TRBD2 identical over 12 bases. The CDR3 spans 17 residues. J was trimmed by 4 bases and V by 5 bases; bases with no gene match: 10. Germline assignment: CDR1 SEHNR and CDR2 FQNEAQ (reference sequence). The CDR3 sequence is CASSLLAGGVGADTQYF. CDR3 DNA: TGTGCCAGCAGCCTACTAGCGGGAGGTGTTGGCGCAGATACGCAGTATTTT.

The rearrangement joins TRBV27 to TRBJ2-3; TRBD2 might be the D (5 bases). The CDR3 totals 15 residues. V was cut by 5 bases and J by 4 bases, with 16 bases left in between. Germline CDR1 reads MNHEY; CDR2 reads SMNVEV (reference sequence). The CDR3, as DNA: TGTGCCAGCAGTCCTTCCGCGTTGAGGGCAGATACGCAGTATTTT. Protein sequence: CASSPSALRADTQYF.

In DNA form, the CDR3 reads TGTGCCAGGAGCGGAGAGACCCAGTACTTC. Protein: CARSGETQYF. The chain joins TRBV6-8 to TRBJ2-5, with D perhaps TRBD2 (5 bases). The CDR3 runs to 10 residues. V lost 9 bases to trimming and J lost 4 bases, with 6 bases between them. In germline, CDR1 is MNHGY, CDR2 SAAAGT.

This clone has only a few counts. The rearrangement uses TRBV6-4 and TRBJ2-1; the match to TRBD1 covers 11 bases. V was pared by 2 bases and J by 6 bases, with 0 bases of the junction left unmatched. Germline V gene lookup returns CDR1 MRHNA and CDR2 SNTAGT. This CDR3 is built from 14 residues. CDR3 nucleotides: TGTGCCAGCAGTGACGGGACAGGGGGCAATGAGCAGTTCTTC. The encoded protein is CASSDGTGGNEQFF.

The rearrangement uses TRBV7-9 and TRBJ1-1; a weak D match, TRBD1 (5 bases). Trimming pared 9 bases from V and 3 bases from J, leaving 20 bases between. Germline values: CDR1 SEHNR, CDR2 FQNEAQ (reference sequence). This CDR3 has 15 amino acids. The CDR3 here is CASSLGTLGHTEAFF. The CDR3 DNA sequence: TGTGCCAGTAGCCTTGGGACCCTGGGTCACACTGAAGCTTTCTTT.

This chain joins TRBV19 and TRBJ2-1; 7 bases agree with TRBD2. The trim removed 6 bases at V and 1 base at J, leaving 9 bases unmatched. The germline V gene encodes CDR1 LNHDA and CDR2 SQIVND (reference sequence). This CDR3 is built from 16 residues. The CDR3 spells CASSSWGLRSYNEQFF. The CDR3, as DNA: TGTGCCAGTAGCAGTTGGGGACTACGTTCCTACAATGAGCAGTTCTTC.

The V and J genes are TRBV5-1 and TRBJ2-1, with unresolved D. Germline CDR1 SGHRS, CDR2 YFSETQ. V gave up 6 bases and J gave up 8 bases, with 15 bases separating them. The CDR3 spans 13 residues. Written as DNA, the CDR3 is TGCGCCAGCACGATAGGAGAAATCCATGAGCAGTTCTTC. Amino acids: CASTIGEIHEQFF.

DNA for the CDR3: TGTGCCAGCAGCCCCCGCGGAGGGGCCTACGAGCAGTACTTC. This sequence encodes CASSPRGGAYEQYF. This rearrangement joins TRBV13 to TRBJ2-7; D might be TRBD2 (6 bases). Germline CDR1 and CDR2: PRHDT and FYEKMQ (reference sequence). The CDR3 is 14 amino acids. The V and J ends lost 5 bases and 2 bases respectively, with 13 bases between them.

The chain carries TRBV7-9 and TRBJ1-4, with TRBD1 identical over 9 bases. Looked up from germline, CDR1 is SEHNR and CDR2 is FQNEAQ (reference sequence). The CDR3 is made up of 15 amino acids. Losses at the gene ends were 6 bases for V and 7 bases for J; bases not matched to a gene: 9. In DNA, the CDR3 is TGTGCCAGCAGTCAACAGACAGGGGGAGTTGAAAAACTGTTTTTT. Protein sequence: CASSQQTGGVEKLFF.

This rearrangement joins TRBV5-8 to TRBJ2-7, with D possibly TRBD2 on 6 matching bases. V dropped 4 bases and J dropped 2 bases, with 13 bases sitting between them. The germline V gene encodes CDR1 SGHTS and CDR2 YDEGEE. CDR3 size: 14 residues. The CDR3 coding sequence is TGTGCCAGCAGCATCGGGGGAAGGGCCTACGAGCAGTACTTC. It codes for CASSIGGRAYEQYF.

V gene TRBV5-1 combines with J gene TRBJ2-7; 8 bases match TRBD2. V shed 5 bases, J shed 2 bases, and the junction held 12 bases outside the gene matches. CDR1 is SGHRS, CDR2 YFSETQ, per germline. The CDR3 length is 16 residues. Written as DNA, the CDR3 is TGCGCCAGCAGACGAGCCCGGGAGGGGAACGCCTACGAGCAGTACTTC. Residues: CASRRAREGNAYEQYF.

The chain employs TRBV23-1 and TRBJ1-1; no firm D call. TRBV23-1 is filed as an ORF, its function uncertain. CDR3 length: 17 residues. Trimming shortened V by 6 bases and J by 6 bases, and 26 bases separated the two germline ends. The CDR3 spells CASSGKAWNTNWAEAFF. The CDR3 DNA is TGCGCCAGCAGCGGAAAGGCGTGGAACACCAACTGGGCTGAAGCTTTCTTT.